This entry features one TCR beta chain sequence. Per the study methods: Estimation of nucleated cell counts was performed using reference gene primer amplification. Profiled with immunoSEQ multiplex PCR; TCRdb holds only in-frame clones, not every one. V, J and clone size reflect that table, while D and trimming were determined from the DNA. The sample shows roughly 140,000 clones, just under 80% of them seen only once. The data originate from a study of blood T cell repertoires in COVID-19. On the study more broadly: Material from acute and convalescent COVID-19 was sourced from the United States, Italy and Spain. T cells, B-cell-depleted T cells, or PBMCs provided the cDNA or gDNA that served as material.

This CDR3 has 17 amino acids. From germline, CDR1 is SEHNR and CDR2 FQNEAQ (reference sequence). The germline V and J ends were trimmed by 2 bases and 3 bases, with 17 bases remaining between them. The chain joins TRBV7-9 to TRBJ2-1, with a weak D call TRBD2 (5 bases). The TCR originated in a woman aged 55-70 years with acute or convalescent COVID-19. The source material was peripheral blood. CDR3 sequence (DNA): TGTGCCAGCAGCTTATTCAAACTAGGACTCAGCTACAATGAGCAGTTCTTC. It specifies CASSLFKLGLSYNEQFF.